This T cell receptor beta chain emerged from a study of blood T cell repertoires in COVID-19. The CDR3 extends over 13 amino acids. Trimming shortened V by 3 bases and J by 4 bases, and 9 bases separated the two germline ends. CDR1 is LNHDA and CDR2 is SQIVND in the germline V gene (reference sequence). Produced via immunoSEQ multiplex PCR; TCRdb's table is partial and in-frame only. The table records around 270,000 clones, around nine tenths of them present only once. The specimen was peripheral blood. The genes are TRBV19 and TRBJ1-2; D not resolved. This clonotype was sampled from a man aged 35 to 55 who had recovered from COVID-19. CDR3 region: CASSMPRSYGYTF. CDR3 coding DNA: TGTGCCAGTAGTATGCCCAGAAGCTATGGCTACACCTTC.